This paragraph reports one T cell receptor (beta chain). The antigen is unknown. Moderate-to-severe activity, CAS ≥3, NOSPECS ≥4 and duration under 3 months were recorded for donors with ophthalmopathy. This record comes from a study of Graves' ophthalmopathy and Graves' hyperthyroidism. Trimming took 7 bases from V and 3 from J; bases not matched to a gene: 6. CDR3 length: 14 residues. Germline V gene sequence: CDR1 MRHNA, CDR2 SNTAGT. General study results and limits: Predictions made by the model for ophthalmopathy progression reached 55% to 71% sensitivity and less than 80% specificity.

CDR3 regions of TCR beta were amplified from RNA transcripts. Second-round multiplex PCR came after a first-round RT-PCR that employed HTBI primers. TCRdb re-called the multiplex PCR reads through MiXCR, storing one row per CDR3 protein. The repertoire holds approximately 700,000 distinct CDR3 sequences, with approximately 40% as singletons. The chain has TRBV6-4 and TRBJ1-5, with TRBD1 matching over 7 bases. The clonotype originates from an adult man with Graves' ophthalmopathy. Sequenced: peripheral blood. In DNA, the CDR3 is TGTGCCAGCATCCCGGACAGGTTCAATCAGCCCCAGCATTTT. It translates to CASIPDRFNQPQHF.